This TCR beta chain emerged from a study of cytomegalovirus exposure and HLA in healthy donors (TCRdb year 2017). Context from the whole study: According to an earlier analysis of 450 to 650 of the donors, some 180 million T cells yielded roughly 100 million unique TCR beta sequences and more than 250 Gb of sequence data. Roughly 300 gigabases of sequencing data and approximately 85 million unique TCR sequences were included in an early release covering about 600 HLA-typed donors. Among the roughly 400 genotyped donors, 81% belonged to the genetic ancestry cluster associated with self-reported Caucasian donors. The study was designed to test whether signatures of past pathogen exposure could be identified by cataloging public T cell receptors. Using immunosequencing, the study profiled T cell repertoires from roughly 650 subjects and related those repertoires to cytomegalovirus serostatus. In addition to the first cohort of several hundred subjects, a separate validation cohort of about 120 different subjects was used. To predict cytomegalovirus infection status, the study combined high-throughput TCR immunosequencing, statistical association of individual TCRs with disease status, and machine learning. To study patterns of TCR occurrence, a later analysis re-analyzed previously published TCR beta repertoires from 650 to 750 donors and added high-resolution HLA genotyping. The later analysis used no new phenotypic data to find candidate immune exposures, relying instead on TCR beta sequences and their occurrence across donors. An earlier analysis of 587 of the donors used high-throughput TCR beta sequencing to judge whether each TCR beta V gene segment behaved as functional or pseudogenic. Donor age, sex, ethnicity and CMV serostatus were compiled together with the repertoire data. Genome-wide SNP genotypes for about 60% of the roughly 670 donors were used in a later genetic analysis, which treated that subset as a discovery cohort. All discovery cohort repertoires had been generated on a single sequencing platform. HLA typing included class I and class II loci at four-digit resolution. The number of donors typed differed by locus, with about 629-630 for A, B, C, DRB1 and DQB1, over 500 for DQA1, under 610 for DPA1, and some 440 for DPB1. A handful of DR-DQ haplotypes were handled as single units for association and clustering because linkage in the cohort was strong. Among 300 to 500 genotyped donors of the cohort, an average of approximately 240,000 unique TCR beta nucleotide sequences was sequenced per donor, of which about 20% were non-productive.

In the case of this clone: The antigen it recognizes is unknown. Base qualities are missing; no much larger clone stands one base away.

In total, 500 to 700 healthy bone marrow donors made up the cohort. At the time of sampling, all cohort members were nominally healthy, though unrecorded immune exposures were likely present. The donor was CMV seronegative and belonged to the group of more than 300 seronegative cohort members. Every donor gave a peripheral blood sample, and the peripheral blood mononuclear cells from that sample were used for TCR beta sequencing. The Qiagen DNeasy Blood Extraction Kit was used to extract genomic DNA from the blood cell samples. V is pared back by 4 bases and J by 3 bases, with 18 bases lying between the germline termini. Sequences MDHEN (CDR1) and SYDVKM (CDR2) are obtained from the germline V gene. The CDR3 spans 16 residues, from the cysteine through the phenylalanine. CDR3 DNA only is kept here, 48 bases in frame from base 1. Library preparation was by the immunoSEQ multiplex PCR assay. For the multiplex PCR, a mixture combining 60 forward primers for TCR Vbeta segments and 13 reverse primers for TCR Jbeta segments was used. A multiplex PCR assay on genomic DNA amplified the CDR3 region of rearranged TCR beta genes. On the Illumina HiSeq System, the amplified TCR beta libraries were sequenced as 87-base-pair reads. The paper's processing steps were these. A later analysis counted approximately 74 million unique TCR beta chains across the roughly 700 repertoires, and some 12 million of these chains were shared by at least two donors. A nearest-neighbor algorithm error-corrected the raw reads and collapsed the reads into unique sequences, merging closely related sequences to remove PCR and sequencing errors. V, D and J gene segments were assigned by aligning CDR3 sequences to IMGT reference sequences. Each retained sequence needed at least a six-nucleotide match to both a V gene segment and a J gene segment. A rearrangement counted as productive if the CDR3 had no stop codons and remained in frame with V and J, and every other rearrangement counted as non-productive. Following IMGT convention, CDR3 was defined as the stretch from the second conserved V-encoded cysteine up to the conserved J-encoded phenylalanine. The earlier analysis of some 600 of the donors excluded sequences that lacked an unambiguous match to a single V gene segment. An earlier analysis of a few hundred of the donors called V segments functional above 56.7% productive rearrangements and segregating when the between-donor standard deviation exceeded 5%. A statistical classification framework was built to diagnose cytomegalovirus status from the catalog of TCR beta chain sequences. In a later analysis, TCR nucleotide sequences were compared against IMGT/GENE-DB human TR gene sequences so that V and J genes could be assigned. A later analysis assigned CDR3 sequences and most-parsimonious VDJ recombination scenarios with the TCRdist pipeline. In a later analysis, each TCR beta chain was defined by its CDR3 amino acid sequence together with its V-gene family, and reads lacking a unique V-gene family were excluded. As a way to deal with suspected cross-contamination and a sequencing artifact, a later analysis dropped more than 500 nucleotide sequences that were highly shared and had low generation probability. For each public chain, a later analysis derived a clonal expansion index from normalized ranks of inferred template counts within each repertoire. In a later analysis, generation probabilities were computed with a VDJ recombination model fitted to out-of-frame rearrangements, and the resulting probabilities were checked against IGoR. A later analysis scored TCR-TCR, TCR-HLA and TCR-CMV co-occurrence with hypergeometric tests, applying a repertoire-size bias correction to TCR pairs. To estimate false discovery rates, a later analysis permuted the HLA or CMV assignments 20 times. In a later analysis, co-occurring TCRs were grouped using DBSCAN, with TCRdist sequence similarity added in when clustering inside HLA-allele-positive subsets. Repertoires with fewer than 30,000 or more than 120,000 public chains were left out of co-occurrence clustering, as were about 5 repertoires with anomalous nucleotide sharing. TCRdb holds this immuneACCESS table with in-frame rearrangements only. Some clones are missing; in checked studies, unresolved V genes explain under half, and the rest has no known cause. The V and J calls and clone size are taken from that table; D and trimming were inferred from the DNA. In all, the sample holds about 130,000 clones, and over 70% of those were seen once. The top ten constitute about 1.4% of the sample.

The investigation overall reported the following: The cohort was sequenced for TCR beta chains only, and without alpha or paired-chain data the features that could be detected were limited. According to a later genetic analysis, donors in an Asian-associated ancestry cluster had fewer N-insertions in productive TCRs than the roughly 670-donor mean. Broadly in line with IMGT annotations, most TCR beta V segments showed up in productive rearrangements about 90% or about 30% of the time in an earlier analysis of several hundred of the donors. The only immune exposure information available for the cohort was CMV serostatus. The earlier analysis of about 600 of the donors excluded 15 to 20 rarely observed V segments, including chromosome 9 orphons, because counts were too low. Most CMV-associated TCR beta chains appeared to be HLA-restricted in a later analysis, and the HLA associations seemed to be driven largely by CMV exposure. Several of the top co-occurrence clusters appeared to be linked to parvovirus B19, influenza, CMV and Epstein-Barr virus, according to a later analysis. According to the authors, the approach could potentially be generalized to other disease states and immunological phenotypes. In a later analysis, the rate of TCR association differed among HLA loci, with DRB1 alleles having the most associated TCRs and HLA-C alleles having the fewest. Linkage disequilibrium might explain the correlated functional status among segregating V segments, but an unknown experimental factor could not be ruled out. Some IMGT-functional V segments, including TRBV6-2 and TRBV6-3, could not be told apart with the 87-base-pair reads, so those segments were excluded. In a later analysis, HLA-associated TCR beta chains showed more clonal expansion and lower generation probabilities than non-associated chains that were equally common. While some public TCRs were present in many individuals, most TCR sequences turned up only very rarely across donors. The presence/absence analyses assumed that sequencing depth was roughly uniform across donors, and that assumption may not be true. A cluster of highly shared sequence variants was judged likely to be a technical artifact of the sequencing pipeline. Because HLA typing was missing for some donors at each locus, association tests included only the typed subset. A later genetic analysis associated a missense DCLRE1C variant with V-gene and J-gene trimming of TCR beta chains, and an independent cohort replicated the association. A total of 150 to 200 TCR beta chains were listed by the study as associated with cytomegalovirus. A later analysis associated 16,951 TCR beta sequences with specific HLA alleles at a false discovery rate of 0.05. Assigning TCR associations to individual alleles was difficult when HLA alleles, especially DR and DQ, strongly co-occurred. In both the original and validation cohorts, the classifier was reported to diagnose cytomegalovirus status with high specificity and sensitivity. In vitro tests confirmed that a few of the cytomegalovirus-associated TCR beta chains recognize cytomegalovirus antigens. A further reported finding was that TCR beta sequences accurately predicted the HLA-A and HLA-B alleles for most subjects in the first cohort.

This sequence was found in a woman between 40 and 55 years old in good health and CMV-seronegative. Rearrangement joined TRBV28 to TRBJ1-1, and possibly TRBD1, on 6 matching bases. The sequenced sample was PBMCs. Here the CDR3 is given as CASSSPSAGAYTEAFF. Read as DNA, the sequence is TGTGCCAGCAGTTCACCCTCAGCAGGGGCCTACACTGAAGCTTTCTTT.